These 8 T cell receptor beta chains originate from one sample sequenced in a study of T cell repertoires in cytomegalovirus infection. In TCRdb, the reads were re-called with MiXCR into one record per CDR3 protein. The sample has some 920,000 distinct CDR3 sequences, approximately 31% seen once. These TCRs are of unknown antigen specificity. The source was cultured CD8+ T cells from PBMCs, collected from culture after CMV antigen stimulation. These receptors were obtained from a human donor in good health (CMV status not recorded). Some clones in this sample may be carry-over from other donors' samples.

A remark on this clonotype: One junction end disagrees with the germline gene, perhaps due to a read error. The rearrangement uses TRBV12-3 or TRBV12-4 and TRBJ1-2; D ambiguous. The CDR3 has 15 residues. This CDR3 is CASSIRATVGYGYAF. In DNA, the CDR3 is TGTGCCAGCAGTATCCGGGCTACGGTTGGTTATGGCTACGCCTTC.

The CDR3, as DNA: TGTGCCAGCAGACTGACGGCAACTAATGAAAAACTGTTTTTT. Amino acids: CASRLTATNEKLFF. This chain links TRBV6-1 with TRBJ1-4; D unclear. This CDR3 is 14 amino acids long. V lost 6 bases and J 0 bases, leaving 8 bases between the germline ends. Per germline, CDR1 MNHNS and CDR2 SASEGT.

This clonotype was detected a few times. This chain joins TRBV12-3 or TRBV12-4 and TRBJ2-3; 7 bases align to TRBD1. The V segment lost 6 bases and the J segment 0 bases; nucleotides outside the gene matches: 6. This CDR3 comprises 15 residues. The CDR3 bases are TGTGCCAGCAGACCGACAGGGTCTAGCACAGATACGCAGTATTTT. It yields the protein CASRPTGSSTDTQYF.

This clonotype was counted ten times or more. This sequence joins TRBV7-2 and TRBJ2-2; D ambiguous. V dropped 2 bases and J dropped 3 bases, with 13 bases sitting between them. Looked up from germline, CDR1 is SGHTA and CDR2 is FQGNSA. The CDR3 is made up of 16 amino acids. CDR3 nucleotides: TGTGCCAGCAGCTTAAGAGCGTACCTCGACACCGGGGAGCTGTTTTTT. Protein: CASSLRAYLDTGELFF.

This clonotype was seen more than once but under ten times. The genes are TRBV6-6 and TRBJ2-3, with TRBD2 matching 9 bases. The length of the CDR3 is 18 residues. V shed 7 bases and J 4 bases; nucleotides not matched to a gene: 18. Germline V lookup: CDR1 MNHNY, CDR2 SVGAGI (reference sequence). The CDR3 loop is CASIDPWRGGHDPDTQYF. The CDR3 region has the DNA TGTGCCAGCATAGACCCCTGGCGGGGGGGCCACGACCCAGATACGCAGTATTTT.

This clonotype came up many times. The chain uses TRBV6-5 and TRBJ1-2; D remains ambiguous. CDR1 and CDR2 from the germline V gene are MNHEY and SVGAGI. The CDR3 has 13 residues. Trimming took 4 bases from V and 2 from J, leaving 8 bases between them. CDR3 coding DNA: TGTGCCAGCAGTTTGAGATTAAACTATGGCTACACCTTC. Translation gives CASSLRLNYGYTF.

This sequence joins TRBV12-3 or TRBV12-4 and TRBJ2-5, with TRBD2 as a possible D gene (6 bases). This CDR3 has 15 residues. V was trimmed by 5 bases and J by 5 bases, leaving 18 bases between them. The CDR3, as DNA: TGTGCCAGCAGTCCCCGGGACTCCACCCGGGAGACCCAGTACTTC. Its protein is CASSPRDSTRETQYF.

This clonotype was recorded many times. V usage is TRBV7-9 and J usage is TRBJ2-5; TRBD1 matches 7 bases. The CDR3 extends over 16 amino acids. Germline CDR1 reads SEHNR; CDR2 reads FQNEAQ (reference sequence). V was clipped by 8 bases and J by 2 bases; unmatched bases: 14. The CDR3 nucleotides read TGTGCCAGCGATCCTTATCCCACAGGGGTTCAAGAGACCCAGTACTTC. The encoded protein is CASDPYPTGVQETQYF.